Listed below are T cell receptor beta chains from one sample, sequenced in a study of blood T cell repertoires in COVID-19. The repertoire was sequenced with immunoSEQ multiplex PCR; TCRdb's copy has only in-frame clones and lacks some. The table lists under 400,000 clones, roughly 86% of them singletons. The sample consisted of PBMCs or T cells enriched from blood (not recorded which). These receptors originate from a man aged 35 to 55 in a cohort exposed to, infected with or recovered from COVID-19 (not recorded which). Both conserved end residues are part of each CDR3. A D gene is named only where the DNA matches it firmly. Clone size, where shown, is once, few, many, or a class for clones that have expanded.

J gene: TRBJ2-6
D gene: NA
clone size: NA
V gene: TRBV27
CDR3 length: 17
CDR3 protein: CASSLWTGTYSVNVLTF
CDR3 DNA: TGTGCCAGCAGTTTATGGACCGGGACTTACAGCGTCAACGTCCTGACTTTC

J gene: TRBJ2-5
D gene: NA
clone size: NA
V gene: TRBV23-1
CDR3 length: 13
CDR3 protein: CASSRDRQETQYF
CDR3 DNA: TGCGCCAGCAGTCGTGACAGACAAGAGACCCAGTACTTC

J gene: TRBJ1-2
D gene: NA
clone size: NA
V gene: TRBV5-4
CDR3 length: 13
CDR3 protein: CASTRDSPYGYTF
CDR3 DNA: TGTGCCAGCACCCGAGACAGTCCCTATGGCTACACCTTC

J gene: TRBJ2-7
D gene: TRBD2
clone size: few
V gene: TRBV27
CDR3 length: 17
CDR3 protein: CASSLYPPAGGPVEQYF
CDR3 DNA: TGTGCCAGCAGTTTATATCCCCCTGCGGGAGGGCCTGTCGAGCAGTACTTC

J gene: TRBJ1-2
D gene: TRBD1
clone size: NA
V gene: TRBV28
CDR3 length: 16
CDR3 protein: CASSSYARDRHYGYTF
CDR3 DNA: TGTGCCAGCAGTTCTTACGCCCGGGACAGACACTATGGCTACACCTTC

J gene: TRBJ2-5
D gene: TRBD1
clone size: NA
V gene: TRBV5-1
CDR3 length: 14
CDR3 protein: CASSTGQGQETQYF
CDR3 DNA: TGCGCCAGCAGCACGGGACAGGGCCAAGAGACCCAGTACTTC

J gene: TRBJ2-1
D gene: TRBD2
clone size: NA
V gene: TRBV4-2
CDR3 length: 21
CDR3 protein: CASSLPSGQGASGRVYNEQFF
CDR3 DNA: TGTGCCAGCAGCCTACCCTCGGGGCAGGGGGCTAGCGGGAGGGTCTACAATGAGCAGTTCTTC

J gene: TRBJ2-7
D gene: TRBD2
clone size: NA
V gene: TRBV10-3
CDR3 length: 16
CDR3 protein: CAISEGPTSGRHEQYF
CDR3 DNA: TGTGCCATCAGTGAAGGCCCGACTAGCGGGAGACACGAGCAGTACTTC

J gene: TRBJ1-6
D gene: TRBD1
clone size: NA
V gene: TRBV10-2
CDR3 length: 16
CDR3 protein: CASSETTGGYNSPLHF
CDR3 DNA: TGCGCCAGCAGCGAAACGACAGGGGGGTATAATTCACCCCTCCACTTT

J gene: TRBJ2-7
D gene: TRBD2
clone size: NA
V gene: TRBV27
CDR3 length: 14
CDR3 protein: CASSFGGSTYEQYF
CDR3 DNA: TGTGCCAGCAGTTTCGGCGGGAGCACCTACGAGCAGTACTTC

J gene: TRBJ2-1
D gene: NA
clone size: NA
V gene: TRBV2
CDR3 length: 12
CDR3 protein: CASSERRREQFF
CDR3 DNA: TGTGCCAGCAGTGAACGACGGCGGGAACAGTTCTTC

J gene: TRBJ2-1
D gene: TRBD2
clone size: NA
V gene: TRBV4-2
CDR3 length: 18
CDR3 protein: CASSQEGTSGRADNEQFF
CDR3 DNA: TGTGCCAGCAGCCAAGAGGGGACTAGCGGGAGGGCCGACAATGAGCAGTTCTTC

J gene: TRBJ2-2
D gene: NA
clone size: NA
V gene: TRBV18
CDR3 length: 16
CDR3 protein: CASSPQGAANTGELFF
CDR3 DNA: TGTGCCAGCTCACCACAGGGAGCCGCGAACACCGGGGAGCTGTTTTTT

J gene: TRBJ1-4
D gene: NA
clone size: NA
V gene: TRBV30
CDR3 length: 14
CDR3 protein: CAWSVRSINEKLFF
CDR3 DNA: TGTGCCTGGAGTGTACGGTCGATAAATGAAAAACTGTTTTTT

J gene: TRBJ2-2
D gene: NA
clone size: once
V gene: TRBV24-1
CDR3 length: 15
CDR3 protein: CATSDPRPPRGELFF
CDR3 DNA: TGTGCCACCAGTGACCCCCGCCCCCCTCGGGGGGAGCTGTTTTTT

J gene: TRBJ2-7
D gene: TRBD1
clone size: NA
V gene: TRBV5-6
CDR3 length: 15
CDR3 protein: CASSLRVDREGEQYF
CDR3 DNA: TGTGCCAGCAGCCTAAGGGTAGACAGGGAAGGCGAGCAGTACTTC

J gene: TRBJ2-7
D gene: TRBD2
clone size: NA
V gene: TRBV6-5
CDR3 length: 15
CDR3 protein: CASSYGREGPYEQYF
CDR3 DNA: TGTGCCAGCAGTTACGGGCGGGAGGGGCCCTACGAGCAGTACTTC

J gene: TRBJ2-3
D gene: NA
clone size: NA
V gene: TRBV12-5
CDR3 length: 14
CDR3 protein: CASGLGGRTDTQYF
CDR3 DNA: TGTGCTAGTGGTTTAGGCGGGCGCACAGATACGCAGTATTTT

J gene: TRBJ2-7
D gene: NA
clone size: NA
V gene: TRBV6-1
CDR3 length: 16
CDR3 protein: CASSEASRGVTYEQYF
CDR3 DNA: TGTGCCAGCAGTGAAGCTTCTCGCGGGGTTACCTACGAGCAGTACTTC

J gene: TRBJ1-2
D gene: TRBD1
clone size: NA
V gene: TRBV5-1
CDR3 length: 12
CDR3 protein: CASSMDRDGYTF
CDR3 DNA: TGCGCCAGCAGCATGGACAGGGACGGCTACACCTTC

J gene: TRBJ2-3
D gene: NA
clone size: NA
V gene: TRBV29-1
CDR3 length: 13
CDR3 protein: CSVELGGTDTQYF
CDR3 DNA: TGCAGCGTTGAACTAGGGGGCACAGATACGCAGTATTTT

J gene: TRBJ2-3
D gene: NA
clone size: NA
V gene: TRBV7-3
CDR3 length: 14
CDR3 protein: CASSLSGVADTQYF
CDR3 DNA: TGTGCCAGCAGCTTATCGGGGGTTGCAGATACGCAGTATTTT

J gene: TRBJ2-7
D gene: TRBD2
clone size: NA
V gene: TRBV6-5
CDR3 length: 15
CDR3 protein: CASSYTTSGSYEQYF
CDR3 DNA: TGTGCCAGCAGTTACACCACTAGCGGGAGCTACGAGCAGTACTTC

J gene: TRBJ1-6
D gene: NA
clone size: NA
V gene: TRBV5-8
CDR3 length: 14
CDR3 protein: CASSFRGDHSPLHF
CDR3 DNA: TGTGCCAGCAGCTTCCGGGGGGACCATTCACCCCTCCACTTT

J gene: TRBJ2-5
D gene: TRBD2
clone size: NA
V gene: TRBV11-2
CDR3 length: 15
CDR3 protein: CASSLGTSGWETQYF
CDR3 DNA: TGTGCCAGCAGCTTGGGGACTAGCGGATGGGAGACCCAGTACTTC

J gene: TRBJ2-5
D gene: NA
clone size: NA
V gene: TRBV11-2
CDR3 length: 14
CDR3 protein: CASSLGGRRETQYF
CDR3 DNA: TGTGCCAGCAGCTTAGGAGGGCGGAGAGAGACCCAGTACTTC

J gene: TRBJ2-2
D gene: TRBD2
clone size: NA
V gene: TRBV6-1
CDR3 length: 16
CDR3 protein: CASSEAKREGTGELFF
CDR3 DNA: TGTGCCAGCAGTGAAGCCAAGCGGGAGGGCACCGGGGAGCTGTTTTTT

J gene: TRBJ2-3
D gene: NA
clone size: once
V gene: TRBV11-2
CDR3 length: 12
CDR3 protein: CASSLGVDTQYF
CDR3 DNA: TGTGCCAGCAGCTTAGGAGTGGATACGCAGTATTTT